The 7 T cell receptor beta chains listed next were all sequenced from one sample in a study of blood T cell repertoires in COVID-19. Produced via immunoSEQ multiplex PCR; TCRdb's table is partial and in-frame only. Among 400,000 to 450,000 clones listed, about nine tenths were seen once. Sequencing used peripheral blood. All receptors come from a woman in her twenties or thirties with active or convalescent COVID-19.

The chain has TRBV9 and TRBJ2-5; 11 nucleotides match TRBD1. The CDR3 totals 19 residues. Losses at the gene ends were 0 bases for V and 2 bases for J; bases not matched to a gene: 12. The germline gives CDR1 SGDLS, CDR2 YYNGEE. DNA for the CDR3: TGTGCCAGCAGCGTAGGTTTAGGACAGGGGGCGAGGGGGCAAGAGACCCAGTACTTC. This encodes CASSVGLGQGARGQETQYF.

The chain recombines TRBV30 with TRBJ2-7, with 8 bases fitting TRBD1. CDR1 is GTSNPN, CDR2 SVGIG, per germline (reference sequence). The length of the CDR3 is 12 residues. V lost 5 bases to trimming and J lost 2 bases; unmatched junction nucleotides: 2. The CDR3 here is CAWADRAYEQYF. The CDR3 DNA reads TGTGCCTGGGCGGACAGGGCCTACGAGCAGTACTTC.

V gene TRBV28 combines with J gene TRBJ2-7; 7 bases agree with TRBD2. V dropped 7 bases and J dropped 3; count of bases not matched to a gene: 9. The CDR3 loop spans 14 amino acids. Germline loops: CDR1 MDHEN, CDR2 SYDVKM. The chain's CDR3 is CASTRHPGGYEQYF. The CDR3, as DNA: TGTGCCAGCACCCGTCATCCGGGGGGCTACGAGCAGTACTTC.

The chain links TRBV3-1 (or the pseudogene TRBV3-2) to TRBJ2-7; TRBD2 matches 10 bases. The V and J ends lost 4 bases and 6 bases, in that order; junction bases with no gene match: 6. Germline V CDR1 and CDR2: LGHDT, YNNKEL (reference sequence). CDR3 size: 14 residues. Written as DNA, the CDR3 is TGTGCCAGCAGCCTTAGCGGGGGGCCGTCCGAGCAGTACTTC. Its translation: CASSLSGGPSEQYF.

The chain recombines TRBV27 with TRBJ1-5, with TRBD1 matching over 8 bases. The CDR3 has 14 residues. Germline V gene data show CDR1 as MNHEY and CDR2 as SMNVEV (reference sequence). With V trimmed by 4 bases and J by 7 bases, 6 bases remained unmatched. CDR3 in DNA: TGTGCCAGCAGTTCACGACAGGGGAGACAGCCCCAGCATTTT. It translates to CASSSRQGRQPQHF.

The chain carries TRBV7-9 and TRBJ2-7; a weak D match, TRBD1 (5 bases). The CDR3 length is 14 residues. Germline assignment: CDR1 SEHNR and CDR2 FQNEAQ (reference sequence). The ends were cut back, 1 base at V and 5 bases at J, with 12 bases in the middle. The CDR3 DNA reads TGTGCCAGCAGCTTAGAGGGTGTAGGGGACGAGCAGTACTTC. Its translation: CASSLEGVGDEQYF.

This clone appeared a single time. V usage is TRBV5-1 and J usage is TRBJ2-7; 10 nucleotides agree with TRBD1. Trimming at V came to 4 bases and at J to 7 bases, leaving 8 bases not matched to a gene. The germline V gene encodes CDR1 SGHRS and CDR2 YFSETQ. The CDR3 sequence is 14 residues long. The CDR3 sequence: CASSPGTGVGEQYF. The CDR3 nucleotides are TGCGCCAGCAGCCCCGGGACAGGGGTGGGTGAGCAGTACTTC.